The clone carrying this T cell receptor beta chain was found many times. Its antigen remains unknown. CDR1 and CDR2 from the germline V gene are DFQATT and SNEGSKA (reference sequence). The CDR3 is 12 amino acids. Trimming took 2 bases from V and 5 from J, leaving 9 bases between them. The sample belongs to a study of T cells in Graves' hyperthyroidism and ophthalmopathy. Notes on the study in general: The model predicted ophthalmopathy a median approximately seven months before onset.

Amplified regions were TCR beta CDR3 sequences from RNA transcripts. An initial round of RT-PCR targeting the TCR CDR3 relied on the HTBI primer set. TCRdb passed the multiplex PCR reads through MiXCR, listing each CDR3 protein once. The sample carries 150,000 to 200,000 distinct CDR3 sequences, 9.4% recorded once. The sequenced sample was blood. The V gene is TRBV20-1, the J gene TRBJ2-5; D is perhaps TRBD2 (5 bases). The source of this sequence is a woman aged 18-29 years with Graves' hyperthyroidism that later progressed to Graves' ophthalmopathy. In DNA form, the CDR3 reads TGCAGTGCTAGACTAGCTGGTGAGACCCAGTACTTC. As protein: CSARLAGETQYF.